Shown below are 32 T cell receptor beta chains from a single sample sequenced in a study of CD8+ T cells in alopecia areata. RNA extraction was followed by reverse transcription into cDNA, which acted as the sequencing template. Measured with immunoSEQ multiplex PCR; TCRdb has only the in-frame clones, and not every one. The data hold hundreds of thousands of clones, with 57% observed a single time. Sequencing was performed on CD4+ T cells sorted from blood, taken at week 0. These receptors came from a human donor with alopecia areata.

This chain joins TRBV6-5 and TRBJ2-7; D not resolved. Germline V lookup: CDR1 MNHEY, CDR2 SVGAGI. The CDR3 runs 15 residues. Trimming stripped 0 bases from V and 3 bases from J, with 12 bases between. Written as DNA, the CDR3 is TGTGCCAGCAGTTACTCCCCACAGACCCACTACGAGCAGTACTTC. Its protein is CASSYSPQTHYEQYF.

The table lists this clone with a few counts. The V call is TRBV2, the J call TRBJ2-2, with 16 bases identical to TRBD2. CDR1 is SNHLY and CDR2 is FYNNEI in the germline V gene. This CDR3 spans 15 amino acids. The V and J ends lost 11 bases and 4 bases, in that order; junction bases with no gene match: 4. CDR3 nucleotide sequence: TGTGCCGGGACTAGCGGGGGGGCCGGCACCGGGGAGCTGTTTTTT. Its protein is CAGTSGGAGTGELFF.

The chain employs TRBV29-1 and TRBJ2-3, with 8 bases fitting TRBD1. With V trimmed by 5 bases and J by 5 bases, 3 bases remained unmatched. This CDR3 is built from 12 residues. Germline CDR1 SQVTM, CDR2 ANQGSEA. The CDR3 region is CSVSTGGDTQYF. The CDR3 DNA follows: TGCAGCGTTTCAACAGGGGGAGATACGCAGTATTTT.

This clone has only a few counts. The chain employs TRBV29-1 and TRBJ2-1; 7 bases agree with TRBD1. V was pared by 2 bases and J by 7 bases, with 2 bases of the junction left unmatched. Germline lookup yields CDR1 SQVTM and CDR2 ANQGSEA. The CDR3 is 12 amino acids. This CDR3 reads CSVERQGNEQFF. The DNA for the CDR3 is TGCAGCGTTGAAAGACAGGGAAATGAGCAGTTCTTC.

CDR3 region: CSGGQVGNEQFF. The CDR3 bases are TGCAGCGGGGGACAGGTTGGTAATGAGCAGTTCTTC. The J gene is TRBJ2-1, the V gene TRBV29-1; 8 bases are a match to TRBD1. Germline V lookup: CDR1 SQVTM, CDR2 ANQGSEA. Trimming at V came to 7 bases and at J to 7 bases, leaving 6 bases not matched to a gene. The CDR3 has 12 residues.

The chain carries TRBV2 and TRBJ2-1; D possibly corresponds to TRBD2 (7 bases). CDR1 and CDR2 (germline): SNHLY, FYNNEI. V was trimmed by 0 bases and J by 10 bases, leaving 16 bases between them. The CDR3 spans 15 residues. This chain's CDR3 is CASSEARGPVGEQFF. The DNA for the CDR3 is TGTGCCAGCAGTGAAGCGCGGGGGCCAGTTGGAGAGCAGTTCTTC.

The rearrangement links TRBV7-9 to TRBJ2-7; 8 bases agree with TRBD2. The CDR3 contains 14 residues. V trimming: 7 bases; J trimming: 0 bases; junction bases outside the gene matches: 5. Germline loops: CDR1 SEHNR, CDR2 FQNEAQ (reference sequence). The CDR3 region is CASTGGAYSYEQYF. In DNA, the CDR3 is TGTGCCAGCACCGGGGGGGCCTACTCCTACGAGCAGTACTTC.

The gene calls are TRBV27 and TRBJ2-5; the D call may be TRBD1 or TRBD2 (5 bases each). The V gene lost 6 bases and the J gene lost 3 bases, with 14 bases spanning the gap. This CDR3 contains 14 residues. Germline CDR1 MNHEY, CDR2 SMNVEV (reference sequence). CDR3 bases: TGTGCCAGCAGGAAAACCGGGACCAAAGAGACCCAGTACTTC. As protein: CASRKTGTKETQYF.

J is TRBJ1-2 and V is TRBV30; a weak D match, TRBD1 (6 bases). Looked up from germline, CDR1 is GTSNPN and CDR2 is SVGIG (reference sequence). The V gene lost 2 bases and the J gene lost 5 bases, with 12 bases spanning the gap. CDR3 length equals 13 residues. This chain's CDR3 is CAWSPGQLYGYTF. CDR3 sequence (DNA): TGTGCCTGGAGTCCAGGACAGCTTTATGGCTACACCTTC.

This chain links TRBV11-2 with TRBJ2-7; unclear D gene. V dropped 2 bases and J dropped 1 base, with 9 bases sitting between them. Germline CDR1 reads SGHAT; CDR2 reads FQNNGV. This CDR3 is 14 amino acids long. The CDR3 DNA reads TGTGCCAGCAGCTTAAATCCAGGTTCCTACGAGCAGTACTTC. This sequence encodes CASSLNPGSYEQYF.

V and J are TRBV7-3 and TRBJ2-3, with 8 bases lining up with TRBD2. The CDR3 is 16 amino acids. V dropped 0 bases and J dropped 0; count of bases not matched to a gene: 2. The V gene's germline CDR1 is SGHTA and CDR2 FQGTGA. The CDR3 spells CASSLTRGASTDTQYF. The DNA of the CDR3 is TGTGCCAGCAGCTTAACGCGGGGGGCTAGCACAGATACGCAGTATTTT.

The V gene is TRBV7-9, the J gene TRBJ2-7; 10 bases line up with TRBD2. The J segment lost 3 bases and the V segment lost 7 bases, leaving 6 bases of the junction unmatched. CDR1 SEHNR and CDR2 FQNEAQ come from the germline V gene (reference sequence). The CDR3 is made up of 14 amino acids. The CDR3 protein is CASTLAGDNYEQYF. CDR3 DNA: TGTGCCAGCACCCTAGCGGGGGACAACTACGAGCAGTACTTC.

This chain uses TRBV6-5 with TRBJ1-2; D perhaps matches TRBD1 (6 bases). The CDR3 covers 14 residues. The germline V gene has CDR1 MNHEY and CDR2 SVGAGI. Trimming left V 4 bases short and J 6 bases short, with 15 bases between. CDR3 in DNA: TGTGCCAGCAGTTCGGACAGCCGCCCGGATGGCTACACCTTC. Protein sequence: CASSSDSRPDGYTF.

This clone turned up a few times. For the CDR3, the DNA is TGTGCCACCAGCGGCCGGGACAGGGGAGTGACTAATGAAAAACTGTTTTTT. As protein: CATSGRDRGVTNEKLFF. This chain connects TRBV15 to TRBJ1-4; 10 positions match TRBD1. V lost 5 bases, J lost 2 bases, and 8 bases stayed unmatched. CDR3 length: 17 residues. CDR1 is LNHNV and CDR2 is YYDKDF in the germline V gene (reference sequence).

The chain couples TRBV2 to TRBJ2-4; no definite D call. This CDR3 is built from 15 residues. V lost 3 bases and J lost 6, with 15 bases in between. Germline V CDR1 and CDR2: SNHLY, FYNNEI. This chain's CDR3 is CASSDSTVVANIQYF. For the CDR3, the DNA is TGTGCCAGCAGTGACTCTACTGTGGTCGCAAACATTCAGTACTTC.

A single count supports this clone. The CDR3 protein is CASSLNKIGELFF. As DNA, the CDR3 is TGTGCCAGCAGCTTAAATAAAATCGGGGAGCTGTTTTTT. This chain joins TRBV7-3 and TRBJ2-2, with unresolved D. The CDR3 runs 13 residues. V was shortened by 1 base and J by 7 bases, with 7 bases between the two germline ends. CDR1 is SGHTA, CDR2 FQGTGA, per germline.

This clone came up many times. The rearrangement links TRBV19 to TRBJ2-6; D uncertain. The CDR3 is 15 residues long. The germline V gene has CDR1 LNHDA and CDR2 SQIVND (reference sequence). The ends were cut back, 7 bases at V and 0 bases at J, with 10 bases in the middle. The CDR3 DNA sequence: TGTGCCAGTACCGATCGGGTCTCTGGGGCCAACGTCCTGACTTTC. Translation gives CASTDRVSGANVLTF.

V gene TRBV10-3 combines with J gene TRBJ1-3, with no clear D. The CDR3 contains 15 residues. With 6 bases removed from V and 0 bases from J, the gap between germline ends came to 12 bases. Germline V lookup: CDR1 ENHRY, CDR2 SYGVKD. CDR3 DNA: TGTGCCATCAGACCGCCAGCAGTCTCTGGAAACACCATATATTTT. This translates into CAIRPPAVSGNTIYF.

J is TRBJ1-1 and V is TRBV6-5; no definite D call. The CDR3 covers 12 residues. CDR1 MNHEY and CDR2 SVGAGI come from the germline V gene. V was pared by 0 bases and J by 1 base, with 0 bases between. The DNA for the CDR3 is TGTGCCAGCAGTTACTCGAACACTGAAGCTTTCTTT. Its translation is CASSYSNTEAFF.

The chain combines TRBV5-1 with TRBJ2-7; the D gene is possibly TRBD1 (5 bases). This CDR3 is 14 amino acids long. Trimming took off 1 base at V and 7 bases at J, with 15 bases between the two ends. The germline V gene has CDR1 SGHRS and CDR2 YFSETQ. The CDR3 nucleotides read TGCGCCAGCAGCTTGATTTCAGGGCCCGGTGAGCAGTACTTC. Translation gives CASSLISGPGEQYF. The whole variable domain, filled in from reference TRBV5-1 and TRBJ2-7, reads KAGVTQTPRYLIKTRGQQVTLSCSPISGHRSVSWYQQTPGQGLQFLFEYFSETQRNKGNFPGRFSGRQFSNSRSEMNVSTLELGDSALYLCASSLISGPGEQYFGPGTRLTVT.

This clone showed up just a few times. The chain has TRBV29-1 and TRBJ2-7; 10 nucleotides align to TRBD1. Germline CDR1 is SQVTM and CDR2 is ANQGSEA. The junction had 4 bases not matched to a gene; V was cut back by 7 bases and J by 4 bases. The length of the CDR3 is 12 residues. The chain's CDR3 is CSGRTGGYEQYF. The CDR3 nucleotides are TGCAGCGGGAGGACAGGGGGTTACGAGCAGTACTTC.

The V gene is TRBV5-6, the J gene TRBJ1-2; D is uncertain. There are 11 residues in the CDR3. With 4 bases removed from V and 2 bases from J, the gap between germline ends came to 3 bases. CDR1 SGHDT and CDR2 YYEEEE come from the germline V gene. The CDR3 nucleotides read TGTGCCAGCAGCGGAAACTATGGCTACACCTTC. Its protein is CASSGNYGYTF.

This clone was seen a few times. The chain is built from TRBV19 and TRBJ1-1; D gene unclear. The CDR3 runs to 13 residues. V dropped 5 bases and J dropped 0 bases, with 7 bases sitting between them. Germline-derived CDR1 and CDR2 are LNHDA and SQIVND (reference sequence). The CDR3 loop is CASSEGVNTEAFF. CDR3 sequence (DNA): TGTGCCAGTAGTGAGGGAGTGAACACTGAAGCTTTCTTT.

The rearrangement uses TRBV25-1 and TRBJ1-3, with D possibly matching TRBD1 (5 bases). Deletions cut 2 bases from V and 0 bases from J, with 8 bases between. The germline V gene encodes CDR1 MGHDK and CDR2 SYGVNS. This CDR3 has 15 amino acids. The CDR3 protein is CASSEDSHSGNTIYF. CDR3 nucleotides: TGTGCCAGCAGTGAAGACAGTCACTCTGGAAACACCATATATTTT.

This chain uses TRBV27 with TRBJ2-1; possibly TRBD1 for D (5 bases). CDR3 length: 15 amino acids. Deletions cut 3 bases from V and 0 bases from J, with 9 bases between. The germline gives CDR1 MNHEY, CDR2 SMNVEV (reference sequence). The CDR3 DNA reads TGTGCCAGCAGTTTCAGGGTGAGCTCCTACAATGAGCAGTTCTTC. Amino acids: CASSFRVSSYNEQFF.

V and J are TRBV25-1 and TRBJ2-5, with 8 bases fitting TRBD1. The V and J ends lost 6 bases and 4 bases, in that order; junction bases with no gene match: 4. CDR3 length: 13 residues. CDR1 is MGHDK and CDR2 is SYGVNS in the germline V gene. For the CDR3, the DNA is TGTGCCAGCAGGCGGACAGGGCCAGAGACCCAGTACTTC. It encodes CASRRTGPETQYF. The full variable domain, with the rest looked up from reference TRBV25-1 and TRBJ2-5, is EADIYQTPRYLVIGTGKKITLECSQTMGHDKMYWYQQDPGMELHLIHYSYGVNSTEKGDLSSESTVSRIRTEHFPLTLESARPSHTSQYLCASRRTGPETQYFGPGTRLLVL.

The chain is built from TRBV2 and TRBJ2-7, with TRBD1 identical over 7 bases. The germline V gene encodes CDR1 SNHLY and CDR2 FYNNEI. The length of the CDR3 is 14 residues. V lost 4 bases and J lost 1; bases outside the gene matches: 4. The CDR3: CASSGNRGSYEQYF. CDR3 coding DNA: TGTGCCAGCAGTGGAAACAGGGGTTCCTACGAGCAGTACTTC.

The chain links TRBV6-5 to TRBJ1-2, with 10 bases matching TRBD1. Germline V gene data show CDR1 as MNHEY and CDR2 as SVGAGI. Unmatched junction bases numbered 7, after V lost 4 bases and J lost 5 bases. CDR3 length: 15 amino acids. CDR3 nucleotide sequence: TGTGCCAGCAGTTTCGACAGGGGGCTAGTATATGGCTACACCTTC. It encodes CASSFDRGLVYGYTF.

This chain joins TRBV25-1 and TRBJ2-7, with D unclear. Per germline, CDR1 MGHDK and CDR2 SYGVNS. The V end was cut by 3 bases, the J end by 0 bases, with 6 bases between. This CDR3 has 13 amino acids. Here the CDR3 reads CASSESSSYEQYF. The CDR3 region has the DNA TGTGCCAGCAGTGAGTCAAGCTCCTACGAGCAGTACTTC.

This clone appeared many times. The rearrangement links TRBV7-9 to TRBJ1-1, with D perhaps matching TRBD1 (5 bases). CDR3 size: 13 residues. Germline CDR1 reads SEHNR; CDR2 reads FQNEAQ (reference sequence). V lost 5 bases, J lost 4 bases, and 11 bases lay in between. CDR3 in DNA: TGTGCCAGCAGCCGCGGGGGTTTCACTGAAGCTTTCTTT. Amino acid sequence: CASSRGGFTEAFF.

The chain employs TRBV30 and TRBJ2-6; D is uncertain. CDR1 is GTSNPN, CDR2 SVGIG, per germline (reference sequence). Trimming pared 0 bases from V and 4 bases from J, leaving 7 bases between. The CDR3 runs to 14 residues. The DNA for the CDR3 is TGTGCCTGGAGTGTACTTTTCGGGGCCAACGTCCTGACTTTC. Translation gives CAWSVLFGANVLTF. The variable domain in full, with the rest retrieved from reference TRBV30 and TRBJ2-6, is SQTIHQWPATLVQPVGSPLSLECTVEGTSNPNLYWYRQAAGRGLQLLFYSVGIGQISSEVPQNLSASRPQDRQFILSSKKLLLSDSGFYLCAWSVLFGANVLTFGAGSRLTVL.

The chain employs TRBV9 and TRBJ1-1; D call uncertain. Trimming shortened V by 2 bases and J by 6 bases, and 14 bases separated the two germline ends. Per the germline V gene, CDR1 is SGDLS and CDR2 is YYNGEE. The CDR3 is 14 amino acids. CDR3 nucleotides: TGTGCCAGCAGCGTTCGGGATAACTCGGCTGAAGCTTTCTTT. Translated: CASSVRDNSAEAFF.